This T cell receptor (beta chain) stems from a study of radiotherapy plus CTLA-4 blockade in lung cancer. Study context: About 17% of enrolled patients responded objectively, and around 30% had disease control. Whole-study findings and limits: After treatment with radiotherapy plus ipilimumab, TCR clones that came from the tumor expanded in blood. With interferon-beta, early dynamics of blood T cell clones were reported to best predict response.

Germline values: CDR1 MNHNY, CDR2 SVGAGI (reference sequence). This CDR3 has 14 residues. Trimming removed 6 bases from V and 3 bases from J, with 11 bases in between. In this sample, this clone turned up a few times. Its specificity is not known. Treatment of patients with chemo-refractory metastatic non-small-cell lung cancer consisted of focal radiation plus CTLA-4 blockade with ipilimumab. Profiling relied on immunoSEQ multiplex PCR, and the TCRdb table lists in-frame clones only, not all of them. The sample consists of 55,000 to 75,000 clones, 70% to 80% of them appearing once. This chain links TRBV6-6 with TRBJ1-4, with D hard to call. The sample here was peripheral blood, taken from a patient treated with radiotherapy plus ipilimumab. The TCR was taken from a human donor with non-small cell lung cancer whose response to radiotherapy plus ipilimumab could not be evaluated. Some clones in this sample may be carry-over from other donors' samples. The CDR3 spells CASSPPGSNEKLFF. In DNA, the CDR3 is TGTGCCAGCAGCCCCCCCGGGTCTAATGAAAAACTGTTTTTT.